The 15 T cell receptor beta chains below all came from one sample that was sequenced in a study of a mutant IDH1 vaccine in newly diagnosed glioma. The protocol was immunoSEQ multiplex PCR, while the TCRdb copy is restricted to in-frame clones and leaves out a portion. The sample holds about 56,000 clones, roughly 75% seen once. Time point denoted: week 47, end of study. What each vaccine dose contained was 300 ug of mutant IDH1 20-mer peptide, accompanied by topical imiquimod. These TCRs are of unknown antigen specificity. Specimen: PBMCs, collected from a glioma patient whose treatment included an IDH1 peptide vaccine. The receptors derive from a man between 45 and 60 years old with glioma.

This clone was picked up a small number of times. This chain connects TRBV7-2 to TRBJ1-4, with D unresolved. Germline CDR1 reads SGHTA; CDR2 reads FQGNSA. V dropped 2 bases and J dropped 9 bases, with 10 bases sitting between them. This CDR3 contains 13 residues. The CDR3 sequence: CASSLSGEKKLFF. Here the CDR3 DNA reads TGTGCCAGCAGCTTATCAGGAGAGAAAAAACTGTTTTTT.

CDR3 DNA: TGTGCCTGGAGGCTACGGGGGGGCGAGGGTGAAGCTTTCTTT. As protein: CAWRLRGGEGEAFF. The chain carries TRBV30 and TRBJ1-1; D is possibly TRBD1 (6 bases). The germline V gene encodes CDR1 GTSNPN and CDR2 SVGIG (reference sequence). The CDR3 has 14 amino acids. Trimming took 3 bases from V and 7 from J, leaving 18 bases between them.

This clone turned up a few times. This chain uses TRBV6-1 with TRBJ1-2, with 10 positions matching TRBD1. J was trimmed by 3 bases and V by 7 bases; bases with no gene match: 8. The germline V gene encodes CDR1 MNHNS and CDR2 SASEGT. CDR3 length: 15 amino acids. CDR3 protein: CASIERTGGYYGYTF. The CDR3 bases are TGTGCCAGCATTGAGAGGACAGGGGGGTACTATGGCTACACCTTC.

The chain is built from TRBV10-3 and TRBJ2-7, with D possibly matching TRBD2 (6 bases). CDR3 length: 14 residues. The ends were cut back, 4 bases at V and 8 bases at J, with 18 bases in the middle. Germline CDR1 ENHRY, CDR2 SYGVKD. CDR3 residues: CAISGRESSVKQYF. CDR3 coding DNA: TGTGCCATCAGTGGTCGGGAGTCCTCCGTTAAGCAGTACTTC.

The V and J genes are TRBV30 and TRBJ2-6; weak D call: TRBD1 (5 bases). Trimming stripped 4 bases from V and 2 bases from J, with 12 bases between. Germline V gives CDR1 GTSNPN, CDR2 SVGIG (reference sequence). This CDR3 is 15 amino acids long. CDR3 DNA sequence: TGTGCCTGGATGAAGGGGAACCCTGGGGCCAACGTCCTGACTTTC. It translates to CAWMKGNPGANVLTF.

This clone was seen a handful of times. This chain uses TRBV10-3 with TRBJ1-1, with D hard to call. Trimming cost V 2 bases and J 2 bases, with 3 bases left between them. Per the germline V gene, CDR1 is ENHRY and CDR2 is SYGVKD. The CDR3 extends over 12 amino acids. The CDR3 sequence is CAISEGNTEAFF. The CDR3 DNA reads as TGTGCCATCAGTGAGGGTAACACTGAAGCTTTCTTT.

The V gene is TRBV30, the J gene TRBJ2-4; the D is unclear. Germline-derived CDR1 and CDR2 are GTSNPN and SVGIG (reference sequence). Trimming left V 0 bases short and J 8 bases short, with 5 bases between. The CDR3 has 11 residues. CDR3 sequence (DNA): TGTGCCTGGAGTGTAACGCACATTCAGTACTTC. Encoded protein: CAWSVTHIQYF. Full variable domain (remainder filled in from reference TRBV30 and TRBJ2-4): SQTIHQWPATLVQPVGSPLSLECTVEGTSNPNLYWYRQAAGRGLQLLFYSVGIGQISSEVPQNLSASRPQDRQFILSSKKLLLSDSGFYLCAWSVTHIQYFGAGTRLSVL.

This clone was observed a handful of times. This CDR3 is CASSFDRGLGGELFF. In DNA form, the CDR3 reads TGTGCCAGCAGCTTTGACAGGGGGCTAGGCGGGGAGCTGTTTTTT. The rearrangement links TRBV7-2 to TRBJ2-2, with 10 bases matching TRBD1. Trimming took 3 bases from V and 7 from J; bases not matched to a gene: 5. This CDR3 is built from 15 residues. CDR1 and CDR2 from the germline V gene are SGHTA and FQGNSA.

This CDR3 reads CASSGTSGGADTQYF. CDR3 nucleotide sequence: TGTGCCAGCAGTGGCACTAGCGGGGGGGCAGATACGCAGTATTTT. V and J are TRBV25-1 and TRBJ2-3, with 13 bases fitting TRBD2. The ends lost 4 bases at V and 4 bases at J; junction bases unmatched: 2. Germline values: CDR1 MGHDK, CDR2 SYGVNS. The CDR3 contains 15 residues.

The table lists this clone with a count of one. The genes are TRBV5-1 and TRBJ2-2; D gene unclear. This CDR3 is built from 13 residues. V gave up 1 base and J gave up 4 bases, with 5 bases separating them. The germline CDR1 and CDR2 sequences are SGHRS and YFSETQ. The CDR3 DNA reads TGCGCCAGCAGCTTGACCTCCACCGGGGAGCTGTTTTTT. Translation: CASSLTSTGELFF.

The rearrangement joins TRBV30 to TRBJ2-5; no clear D gene. Trimming removed 1 base from V and 3 bases from J, with 9 bases in between. Germline CDR1 and CDR2: GTSNPN and SVGIG (reference sequence). This CDR3 contains 13 residues. The CDR3 spells CAWSGADKETQYF. The CDR3 DNA is TGTGCCTGGAGTGGGGCCGACAAAGAGACCCAGTACTTC.

V is TRBV7-6 and J is TRBJ2-5; 14 bases are a match to TRBD2. This CDR3 comprises 15 residues. The germline gives CDR1 SGHVS, CDR2 FNYEAQ. V gave up 5 bases and J gave up 5 bases; unmatched junction bases: 4. For the CDR3, the DNA is TGTGCCAGCAGCCCCTGGACTAGCGGGGGGGAGACCCAGTACTTC. It specifies CASSPWTSGGETQYF.

The rearrangement uses TRBV7-2 and TRBJ1-4; D is uncertain. This CDR3 contains 13 residues. V lost 3 bases and J 0 bases, leaving 2 bases between the germline ends. Looked up from germline, CDR1 is SGHTA and CDR2 is FQGNSA. The CDR3 DNA sequence: TGTGCCAGCAGCTTTTCAACTAATGAAAAACTGTTTTTT. Translating gives CASSFSTNEKLFF.

The V call is TRBV6-6, the J call TRBJ1-5, with D possibly being TRBD1 (6 bases). There are 14 residues in the CDR3. Germline values: CDR1 MNHNY, CDR2 SVGAGI (reference sequence). The V and J ends lost 5 bases and 7 bases respectively, with 15 bases between them. The CDR3 bases are TGTGCCAGCAGTAAGCCCAGGGGCACCCAGCCCCAGCATTTT. Translation gives CASSKPRGTQPQHF.

The chain employs TRBV18 and TRBJ1-5; 9 bases map to TRBD1. The CDR3 runs 14 residues. Losses at the gene ends were 3 bases for V and 5 bases for J; bases not matched to a gene: 2. CDR1 is KGHSH, CDR2 LQKENI, per germline. In DNA form, the CDR3 reads TGTGCCAGCTCACCCGGGACAGGGTATCAGCCCCAGCATTTT. It codes for CASSPGTGYQPQHF.